Below are 16 T cell receptor beta chains sequenced from a single sample in a study of T cell responses to AZD1222 COVID-19 vaccine. Only in-frame clones appear in the TCRdb table, and some are missing; sequencing was by immunoSEQ multiplex PCR. The sample includes about 180,000 clones, about 86% of them seen just once. Material: peripheral blood, obtained on day 0 of AZD1222 vaccination. All receptors derive from an adult in good health.

V and J are TRBV2 and TRBJ2-2, with D possibly matching TRBD1 (5 bases). The CDR3 totals 14 residues. In germline, CDR1 is SNHLY, CDR2 FYNNEI. Trimming left V 10 bases short and J 4 bases short, with 16 bases between. This CDR3 reads CATRPRVVTGELFF. The DNA for the CDR3 is TGTGCCACCAGACCCAGGGTTGTCACCGGGGAGCTGTTTTTT.

The chain employs TRBV7-2 and TRBJ1-5; possible D gene TRBD1, 6 bases. The V end lost 5 bases, the J end lost 0 bases, and 17 bases lay between the germline ends. The CDR3 is 17 amino acids. Looked up from germline, CDR1 is SGHTA and CDR2 is FQGNSA. The CDR3 sequence: CASSPRTDSFSNQPQHF. CDR3 nucleotide sequence: TGTGCCAGCAGCCCCCGGACAGACTCCTTTAGCAATCAGCCCCAGCATTTT.

The chain links TRBV5-1 to TRBJ1-4, with D possibly TRBD1 on 5 matching bases. Per the germline V gene, CDR1 is SGHRS and CDR2 is YFSETQ. Trimming left V 4 bases short and J 3 bases short, with 19 bases between. The CDR3 is 17 residues long. The chain's CDR3 is CASSPRTGTRANEKLFF. The CDR3 coding sequence is TGCGCCAGCAGCCCCAGGACGGGGACGAGGGCTAATGAAAAACTGTTTTTT.

V usage is TRBV7-3 and J usage is TRBJ2-3; D remains ambiguous. Germline V CDR1 and CDR2: SGHTA, FQGTGA. Trimming stripped 4 bases from V and 0 bases from J, with 5 bases between. The CDR3 spans 13 residues. The chain's CDR3 is CASSSTSTDTQYF. The CDR3 DNA reads TGTGCCAGCAGCTCGACCAGCACAGATACGCAGTATTTT.

Details on this clone: Other DNA sequences in the same sample also yield this CDR3. The chain recombines TRBV5-1 with TRBJ1-2; no clear D. V shed 4 bases and J shed 2 bases, with 9 bases lying between them. This CDR3 has 13 amino acids. Germline CDR1 SGHRS, CDR2 YFSETQ. CDR3 nucleotides: TGCGCCAGCAGCCCTCGGGAGAACTATGGCTACACCTTC. Translating gives CASSPRENYGYTF.

This chain links TRBV9 with TRBJ1-2, with a tentative D call TRBD1 (5 bases). From germline, CDR1 is SGDLS and CDR2 YYNGEE. The germline V and J ends were trimmed by 0 bases and 13 bases, with 16 bases remaining between them. CDR3 size: 13 residues. CDR3 nucleotide sequence: TGTGCCAGCAGCGTAGTGAGTCGGGGGGATCTCACCTTC. Protein product: CASSVVSRGDLTF.

The chain recombines TRBV28 with TRBJ1-2; a possible D gene is TRBD1 (5 bases). Trimming removed 6 bases at V and 8 bases at J, with 10 bases between. The CDR3 has 11 residues. Germline CDR1 MDHEN, CDR2 SYDVKM. CDR3 residues: CASRGTDGYTF. The CDR3 DNA sequence: TGTGCCAGCAGGGGGACTGACGGCTACACCTTC.

The J gene is TRBJ1-1, the V gene TRBV5-1; D is unclear. Between the trimmed V and J ends, which lost 1 base and 0 bases, there was a span of 7 bases. Germline V gene data show CDR1 as SGHRS and CDR2 as YFSETQ. CDR3 size: 14 residues. This CDR3 is CASSLTEMNTEAFF. CDR3 DNA sequence: TGCGCCAGCAGCTTGACGGAGATGAACACTGAAGCTTTCTTT.

V is TRBV3-1 (or the pseudogene TRBV3-2) and J is TRBJ1-1, with D possibly TRBD1 on 5 matching bases. V was pared by 7 bases and J by 9 bases, with 12 bases between. The CDR3 totals 11 residues. Germline-derived CDR1 and CDR2 are LGHDT and YNNKEL (reference sequence). In nucleotides, the CDR3 is TGTGCCAGCATGGGGGTCCATCAAGCTTTCTTT. This gives the protein CASMGVHQAFF.

V is TRBV21-1 and J is TRBJ2-7; the table assigns TRBD1, which was not confirmed against the DNA. TRBV21-1 is reported as a pseudogene. This CDR3 contains 12 residues. CDR3 nucleotide sequence: TGTGCCAGCAGTCGGACAGAATCCGAGCAGTACTTC. Protein product: CASSRTESEQYF.

This sequence joins TRBV30 and TRBJ2-7; 8 positions match TRBD1. This CDR3 is built from 15 residues. Per germline, CDR1 GTSNPN and CDR2 SVGIG (reference sequence). The ends lost 3 bases at V and 0 bases at J; junction bases unmatched: 7. Written as DNA, the CDR3 is TGTGCCTGGAGATTCTTGACAGGGGCCTCCTACGAGCAGTACTTC. Translating it yields CAWRFLTGASYEQYF.

The sample holds a few counts of this clone. The chain couples TRBV7-8 to TRBJ2-3; tentatively, D is TRBD1 (5 bases). Germline V gene lookup returns CDR1 SGHVS and CDR2 FQNEAQ. Trimming shortened V by 5 bases and J by 3 bases, and 9 bases separated the two germline ends. This CDR3 has 13 amino acids. CDR3 region: CASSPTGTDTQYF. CDR3 coding DNA: TGTGCCAGCAGCCCTACAGGTACAGATACGCAGTATTTT. Variable domain in full (rest from reference TRBV7-8 and TRBJ2-3): GAGVSQSPRYKVAKRGQDVALRCDPISGHVSLFWYQQALGQGPEFLTYFQNEAQLDKSGLPSDRFFAERPEGSVSTLKIQRTQQEDSAVYLCASSPTGTDTQYFGPGTRLTVL.

In its sample, this clone was seen once. The rearrangement links TRBV7-9 to TRBJ1-3; maybe TRBD1 (6 bases). The ends were cut back, 0 bases at V and 4 bases at J, with 13 bases in the middle. The germline V gene encodes CDR1 SEHNR and CDR2 FQNEAQ (reference sequence). This CDR3 has 16 residues. The CDR3 loop reads CASSLALGAAGNTIYF. CDR3 sequence (DNA): TGTGCCAGCAGCTTAGCGCTGGGGGCCGCGGGAAACACCATATATTTT.

V and J are TRBV9 and TRBJ1-5; 10 bases are a match to TRBD1. Trimming at V came to 4 bases and at J to 4 bases, leaving 8 bases not matched to a gene. The CDR3 has 16 residues. The germline V gene encodes CDR1 SGDLS and CDR2 YYNGEE. The chain's CDR3 is CASSPGTGALNQPQHF. CDR3 coding DNA: TGTGCCAGCAGCCCCGGGACAGGGGCCTTGAATCAGCCCCAGCATTTT. Combining the CDR3 with reference TRBV9 and TRBJ1-5 gives the whole variable domain DSGVTQTPKHLITATGQRVTLRCSPRSGDLSVYWYQQSLDQGLQFLIQYYNGEERAKGNILERFSAQQFPDLHSELNLSSLELGDSALYFCASSPGTGALNQPQHFGDGTRLSIL.

This chain links TRBV9 with TRBJ2-7; TRBD1 or TRBD2 may be the D gene (7 bases each). This CDR3 has 15 amino acids. Deletions cut 2 bases from V and 1 base from J, with 13 bases between. Germline V CDR1 and CDR2: SGDLS, YYNGEE. DNA for the CDR3: TGTGCCAGCAGCGTCAGGGGGGAGGGGTCCTACGAGCAGTACTTC. It encodes CASSVRGEGSYEQYF.

This clone showed up just once. The rearrangement joins TRBV6-5 to TRBJ2-4; the D gene is possibly TRBD2 (6 bases). The V and J ends lost 8 bases and 5 bases respectively, with 16 bases between them. The CDR3 has 14 amino acids. CDR1 is MNHEY, CDR2 SVGAGI, per germline. CDR3 residues: CASSTGTVQNIQYF. CDR3 sequence (DNA): TGTGCCAGCTCGACCGGGACTGTACAAAACATTCAGTACTTC.